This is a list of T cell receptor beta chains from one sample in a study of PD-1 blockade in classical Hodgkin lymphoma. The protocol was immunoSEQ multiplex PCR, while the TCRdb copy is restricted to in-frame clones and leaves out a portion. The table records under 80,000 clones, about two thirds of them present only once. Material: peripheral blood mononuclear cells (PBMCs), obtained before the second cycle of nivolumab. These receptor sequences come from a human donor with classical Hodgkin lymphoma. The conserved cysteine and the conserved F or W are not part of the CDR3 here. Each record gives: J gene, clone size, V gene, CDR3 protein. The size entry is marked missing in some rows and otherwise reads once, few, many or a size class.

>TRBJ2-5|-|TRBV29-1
SLGGVTSQY
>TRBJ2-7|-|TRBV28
ATREQANYEQY
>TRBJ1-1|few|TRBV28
ATTRKMNTEAF
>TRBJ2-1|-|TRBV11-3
ASSLRGTSGTNEQF
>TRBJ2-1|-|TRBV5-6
ASSFWTSGSNEQF
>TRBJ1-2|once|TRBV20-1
SAPLGGYT
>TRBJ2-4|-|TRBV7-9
ASSRLLGTELAKNIQY
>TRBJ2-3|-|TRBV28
ASSFLTGDTTDTQY
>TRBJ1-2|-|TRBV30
AWSRFGTGNGYT
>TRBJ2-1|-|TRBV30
AWSVLVYNEQF
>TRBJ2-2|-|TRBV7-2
ASSRQQGAGELF
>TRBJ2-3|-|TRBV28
ASSLTGDFTDTQY
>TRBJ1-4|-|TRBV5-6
ASSLEGQGREKLF
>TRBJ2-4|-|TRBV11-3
ASSPHRPLAKNIQY
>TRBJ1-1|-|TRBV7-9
AGSVQVIGTEAF
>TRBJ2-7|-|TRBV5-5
ASSGTGVLEQY
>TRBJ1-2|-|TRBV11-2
ASSLGQGGGYT
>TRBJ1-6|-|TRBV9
ASSAVTGWSPLH
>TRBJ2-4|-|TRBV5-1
ASSIGGASVIQY
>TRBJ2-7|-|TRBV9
ASSETPAGYEQY
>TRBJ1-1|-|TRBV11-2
ASSLASEAF